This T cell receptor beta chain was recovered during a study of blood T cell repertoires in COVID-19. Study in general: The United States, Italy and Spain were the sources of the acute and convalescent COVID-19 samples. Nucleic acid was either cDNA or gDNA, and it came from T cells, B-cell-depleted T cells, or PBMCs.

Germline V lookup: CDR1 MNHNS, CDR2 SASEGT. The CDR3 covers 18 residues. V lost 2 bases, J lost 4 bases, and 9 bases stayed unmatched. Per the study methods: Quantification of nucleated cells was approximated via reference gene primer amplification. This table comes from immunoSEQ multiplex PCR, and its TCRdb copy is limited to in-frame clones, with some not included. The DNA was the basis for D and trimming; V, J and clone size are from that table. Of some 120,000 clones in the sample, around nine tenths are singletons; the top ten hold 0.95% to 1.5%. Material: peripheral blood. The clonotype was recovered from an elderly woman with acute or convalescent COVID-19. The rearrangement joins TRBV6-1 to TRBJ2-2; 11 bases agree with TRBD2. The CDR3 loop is CASSELPSGRTSTGELFF. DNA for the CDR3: TGTGCCAGCAGTGAACTCCCTAGCGGGAGGACGAGCACCGGGGAGCTGTTTTTT.